The 30 T cell receptor beta chains below all came from one sample that was sequenced in a study of blood T cell repertoires in COVID-19. Sequencing was performed with immunoSEQ multiplex PCR; in TCRdb, only in-frame clones are kept and a portion is missing. The table records 30,000 to 35,000 clones, around 87% of them present only once. Sequencing was carried out using peripheral blood. The receptor set was obtained from a human donor in a cohort sampled during active COVID-19.

V gene TRBV11-2 combines with J gene TRBJ2-5; 8 bases fit TRBD2. Germline CDR1 SGHAT, CDR2 FQNNGV. The V segment lost 3 bases and the J segment 5 bases; nucleotides outside the gene matches: 5. The CDR3 is made up of 14 amino acids. The CDR3 DNA reads TGTGCCAGCAGCTTTTCCGGGGGGGCTGAGACCCAGTACTTC. It translates to CASSFSGGAETQYF.

This rearrangement joins TRBV10-3 to TRBJ2-3; maybe TRBD2 (6 bases). The CDR3 sequence is 16 residues long. CDR1 is ENHRY and CDR2 is SYGVKD in the germline V gene. Trimming pared 4 bases from V and 2 bases from J, leaving 16 bases between. The chain's CDR3 is CAISGLGLSHTDTQYF. Here the CDR3 DNA reads TGTGCCATCAGTGGCTTGGGACTTTCTCACACAGATACGCAGTATTTT.

This sequence joins TRBV2 and TRBJ1-5; 7 nucleotides align to TRBD1. There are 15 residues in the CDR3. Germline V CDR1 and CDR2: SNHLY, FYNNEI. V shed 4 bases, J shed 2 bases, and the junction held 5 bases outside the gene matches. Written as DNA, the CDR3 is TGTGCCAGCAGTGTCGACAGGGTTGGCAATCAGCCCCAGCATTTT. It encodes CASSVDRVGNQPQHF.

This clone was seen once. The rearrangement joins TRBV28 to TRBJ2-1; 7 nucleotides agree with TRBD2. V shed 6 bases, J shed 7 bases, and the junction held 12 bases outside the gene matches. Germline lookup yields CDR1 MDHEN and CDR2 SYDVKM. The length of the CDR3 is 15 residues. The CDR3 sequence is CASSNLGGLTNEQFF. CDR3 coding DNA: TGTGCCAGCAGCAATCTGGGGGGGTTAACAAATGAGCAGTTCTTC. Supplemented by reference TRBV28 and TRBJ2-1, the full variable domain reads DVKVTQSSRYLVKRTGEKVFLECVQDMDHENMFWYRQDPGLGLRLIYFSYDVKMKEKGDIPEGYSVSREKKERFSLILESASTNQTSMYLCASSNLGGLTNEQFFGPGTRLTVL.

This clone was recorded only once. The chain combines TRBV10-3 with TRBJ2-1; 8 bases align to TRBD2. Germline trimming cut 2 bases from V and 7 bases from J; bases unmatched to any gene: 1. The V gene's germline CDR1 is ENHRY and CDR2 SYGVKD. The CDR3 runs 13 residues. The CDR3 region is CAISERGGNEQFF. CDR3 DNA: TGTGCCATCAGTGAGCGGGGGGGGAATGAGCAGTTCTTC.

This chain connects TRBV11-3 to TRBJ2-7; the match to TRBD1 covers 7 bases. The CDR3 covers 15 residues. Germline lookup yields CDR1 SGHNT and CDR2 YENEEA. V lost 1 base to trimming and J lost 2 bases; unmatched junction nucleotides: 5. Written as DNA, the CDR3 is TGTGCCAGCAGCTTAGTGTCTGGGACAGCCTACGAGCAGTACTTC. Translation gives CASSLVSGTAYEQYF.

The J gene is TRBJ1-2, the V gene TRBV19; D might be TRBD1 (5 bases). In germline, CDR1 is LNHDA, CDR2 SQIVND (reference sequence). The CDR3 loop spans 14 amino acids. Trimming removed 7 bases at V and 8 bases at J, with 20 bases between. The CDR3 is CASTPFGGFGGYTF. The CDR3 DNA reads TGTGCCAGTACCCCCTTTGGGGGGTTTGGGGGCTACACCTTC.

The chain uses TRBV10-3 and TRBJ1-5; TRBD1 aligns across 10 bases. Germline V gene data show CDR1 as ENHRY and CDR2 as SYGVKD. This CDR3 comprises 13 residues. The V gene end was trimmed by 10 bases and the J gene end by 4 bases; junction bases not matched to a gene: 4. The CDR3 here is CATGTGENQPQHF. The CDR3 bases are TGTGCCACCGGGACAGGGGAGAATCAGCCCCAGCATTTT.

The chain is built from TRBV28 and TRBJ2-2; D is perhaps TRBD2 (6 bases). The CDR3 contains 18 residues. Deletions cut 5 bases from V and 4 bases from J, with 23 bases between. CDR1 and CDR2 (germline): MDHEN, SYDVKM. CDR3 in DNA: TGTGCCAGCAGTCCCCAGGAGGGGAAGTTGTCGGGCACCGGGGAGCTGTTTTTT. This gives the protein CASSPQEGKLSGTGELFF.

This CDR3 is CASSQVIGGSTEAFF. In DNA form, the CDR3 reads TGCGCCAGCAGCCAAGTGATAGGTGGGAGCACTGAAGCTTTCTTT. The genes are TRBV4-3 and TRBJ1-1; D is unresolved. Germline V gene data show CDR1 as LGHNA and CDR2 as YSLEER. V dropped 1 base and J dropped 4 bases, with 13 bases sitting between them. CDR3 length: 15 residues.

The CDR3 region is CASSPAFGRTGAQYF. The CDR3 coding sequence is TGTGCCAGCTCACCGGCCTTTGGGCGGACAGGGGCGCAGTACTTC. The genes are TRBV18 and TRBJ2-7; TRBD1 aligns across 9 bases. CDR1 is KGHSH and CDR2 is LQKENI in the germline V gene. The CDR3 spans 15 residues. V was clipped by 3 bases and J by 9 bases; unmatched bases: 12.

This sequence joins TRBV7-9 and TRBJ2-7; weak D call: TRBD1 (5 bases). The V end lost 0 bases, the J end lost 6 bases, and 12 bases lay between the germline ends. This CDR3 has 14 residues. Germline values: CDR1 SEHNR, CDR2 FQNEAQ (reference sequence). CDR3 coding DNA: TGTGCCAGCAGCTTAGCCCAGGGCTGGGGCGAGCAGTACTTC. Encoded protein: CASSLAQGWGEQYF.

This clone was counted a few times. CDR3 sequence (DNA): TGTGCCAGCAGTTTGCACAGGGGATCCTACGAGCAGTACTTC. Translating it yields CASSLHRGSYEQYF. The rearrangement uses TRBV6-5 and TRBJ2-7; 7 bases are a match to TRBD1. Trimming took 4 bases from V and 1 from J; bases not matched to a gene: 4. Germline assignment: CDR1 MNHEY and CDR2 SVGAGI. This CDR3 spans 14 amino acids.

The chain is built from TRBV3-1 (or the pseudogene TRBV3-2) and TRBJ1-3, with D tentatively TRBD1 (5 bases). V gave up 1 base and J gave up 0 bases, with 19 bases separating them. The CDR3 sequence is 19 residues long. The germline V gene encodes CDR1 LGHDT and CDR2 YNNKEL (reference sequence). CDR3 loop: CASSQGPGEGPISGNTIYF. CDR3 nucleotide sequence: TGTGCCAGCAGCCAAGGGCCCGGGGAGGGACCCATCTCTGGAAACACCATATATTTT.

In this sample, this clone turned up once. V usage is TRBV6-2 or TRBV6-3 and J usage is TRBJ2-2, with 11 bases lining up with TRBD1. Trimming took 1 base from V and 6 from J; bases not matched to a gene: 1. This CDR3 is 15 amino acids long. Germline V gene sequence: CDR1 MNHEY, CDR2 SVGEGT. In nucleotides, the CDR3 is TGTGCCAGCAGTTACTTGGGACAGGGGGCCGGGGAGCTGTTTTTT. This translates into CASSYLGQGAGELFF.

This rearrangement joins TRBV28 to TRBJ1-2; D is perhaps TRBD1 (5 bases). Germline lookup yields CDR1 MDHEN and CDR2 SYDVKM. Trimming left V 3 bases short and J 4 bases short, with 9 bases between. The length of the CDR3 is 13 residues. CDR3 in DNA: TGTGCCAGCAGTTTTAGTGGGGCCTATGGCTACACCTTC. Translated: CASSFSGAYGYTF.

The chain uses TRBV5-1 and TRBJ2-2, with a tentative D call TRBD1 (5 bases). Germline CDR1 SGHRS, CDR2 YFSETQ. Trimming took 4 bases from V and 5 from J, leaving 21 bases between them. The length of the CDR3 is 17 residues. This CDR3 reads CASSRSEGSGSTGELFF. CDR3 DNA: TGCGCCAGCAGCCGATCAGAAGGGTCAGGGTCAACCGGGGAGCTGTTTTTT.

The V and J genes are TRBV7-9 and TRBJ1-3; D may be TRBD1 (6 bases). CDR1 SEHNR and CDR2 FQNEAQ come from the germline V gene (reference sequence). The CDR3 has 13 amino acids. V was shortened by 5 bases and J by 4 bases, with 9 bases between the two germline ends. CDR3 DNA sequence: TGTGCCAGCAGCCCCGGACAGGGAAACACCATATATTTT. Its protein product is CASSPGQGNTIYF. The full variable domain, with the rest looked up from reference TRBV7-9 and TRBJ1-3, is DTGVSQNPRHKITKRGQNVTFRCDPISEHNRLYWYRQTLGQGPEFLTYFQNEAQLEKSRLLSDRFSAERPKGSFSTLEIQRTEQGDSAMYLCASSPGQGNTIYFGEGSWLTVV.

The V and J genes are TRBV20-1 and TRBJ1-4, with D perhaps TRBD1 (5 bases). Trimming removed 3 bases at V and 8 bases at J, with 13 bases between. The CDR3 contains 13 residues. Germline CDR1 and CDR2: DFQATT and SNEGSKA (reference sequence). Here the CDR3 reads CSASPTDLEKLFF. The CDR3 DNA sequence: TGCAGTGCTAGTCCGACAGACTTGGAAAAACTGTTTTTT.

V usage is TRBV5-6 and J usage is TRBJ2-3; 9 nucleotides agree with TRBD1. Germline assignment: CDR1 SGHDT and CDR2 YYEEEE. V was pared by 0 bases and J by 6 bases, with 8 bases of the junction left unmatched. This CDR3 has 16 residues. Written as DNA, the CDR3 is TGTGCCAGCAGCTTGGACTCCGGGACAGGGACTGATACGCAGTATTTT. It is translated as CASSLDSGTGTDTQYF.

The genes are TRBV29-1 and TRBJ2-7; TRBD1 matches at 9 bases. From germline, CDR1 is SQVTM and CDR2 ANQGSEA. This CDR3 comprises 14 residues. With V trimmed by 4 bases and J by 5 bases, 9 bases remained unmatched. This chain's CDR3 is CSVVTRTGVNEQYF. In DNA form, the CDR3 reads TGCAGCGTTGTAACTAGGACAGGGGTCAACGAGCAGTACTTC.

This clone was seen a single time. The CDR3 region has the DNA TGTGCCAGCAGTTACGCGGGGGGAAGTCAGCCCCAGCATTTT. It yields the protein CASSYAGGSQPQHF. The gene calls are TRBV6-5 and TRBJ1-5, with a weak D call TRBD1 (5 bases). This CDR3 has 14 residues. The V gene lost 2 bases and the J gene lost 6 bases, with 11 bases spanning the gap. The germline V gene has CDR1 MNHEY and CDR2 SVGAGI.

The chain has TRBV4-1 and TRBJ2-1; 9 bases line up with TRBD2. The trim removed 1 base at V and 7 bases at J, leaving 8 bases unmatched. This CDR3 spans 16 amino acids. Germline-derived CDR1 and CDR2 are MGHRA and YSYEKL. The CDR3 region has the DNA TGCGCCAGCAGCCAAGGGCGGGGGGGCTGGGAGAATGAGCAGTTCTTC. Translating it yields CASSQGRGGWENEQFF.

This chain uses TRBV11-2 with TRBJ1-5, with TRBD1 identical over 8 bases. The junction had 8 bases not matched to a gene; V was cut back by 5 bases and J by 5 bases. The CDR3 length is 15 residues. CDR1 and CDR2 from the germline V gene are SGHAT and FQNNGV. CDR3 bases: TGTGCCAGCAGCACCTCACAGGGGGGCGATCAGCCCCAGCATTTT. Translation: CASSTSQGGDQPQHF.

This clone has only a few counts. The DNA for the CDR3 is TGTGCCAGCAGCTTGATGACAGGGATGAACACTGAAGCTTTCTTT. Amino acids: CASSLMTGMNTEAFF. This sequence joins TRBV5-6 and TRBJ1-1, with 7 bases that match TRBD1. This CDR3 has 15 residues. Germline V gene data show CDR1 as SGHDT and CDR2 as YYEEEE. Unmatched junction bases numbered 3, after V lost 1 base and J lost 0 bases. The full variable domain, in which reference TRBV5-6 and TRBJ1-1 provide the parts outside the CDR3, is DAGVTQSPTHLIKTRGQQVTLRCSPKSGHDTVSWYQQALGQGPQFIFQYYEEEERQRGNFPDRFSGHQFPNYSSELNVNALLLGDSALYLCASSLMTGMNTEAFFGQGTRLTVV.

This chain links TRBV29-1 with TRBJ2-7; no clear D. Germline loops: CDR1 SQVTM, CDR2 ANQGSEA. Trimming took 4 bases from V and 5 from J, leaving 6 bases between them. This CDR3 contains 10 residues. The CDR3 DNA is TGCAGCGTTGCTACAGACGAGCAGTACTTC. Translation: CSVATDEQYF.

The rearrangement uses TRBV18 and TRBJ2-7; 9 nucleotides match TRBD1. The trim removed 3 bases at V and 5 bases at J, leaving 8 bases unmatched. The CDR3 length is 15 residues. Germline CDR1 and CDR2: KGHSH and LQKENI. CDR3 protein: CASSPTGTGIHEQYF. DNA of the CDR3: TGTGCCAGCTCACCCACCGGGACAGGGATCCACGAGCAGTACTTC.

V gene TRBV3-1 (or the pseudogene TRBV3-2) combines with J gene TRBJ1-1; a weak D match, TRBD1 (5 bases). Trimming cost V 1 base and J 4 bases, with 7 bases left between them. Per germline, CDR1 LGHDT and CDR2 YNNKEL (reference sequence). The CDR3 is 13 amino acids. CDR3 nucleotide sequence: TGTGCCAGCAGCCAAGTAGGGGCCACTGAAGCTTTCTTT. It specifies CASSQVGATEAFF.

The chain employs TRBV10-3 and TRBJ1-1; TRBD1 agrees at 8 bases. The CDR3 is 12 amino acids. CDR1 is ENHRY, CDR2 SYGVKD, per germline. The ends lost 9 bases at V and 4 bases at J; junction bases unmatched: 4. CDR3 DNA: TGTGCCATTACAGGGGGTAGCACTGAAGCTTTCTTT. Protein: CAITGGSTEAFF.

V gene TRBV18 combines with J gene TRBJ2-3; TRBD2 aligns across 10 bases. V trimming: 3 bases; J trimming: 2 bases; junction bases outside the gene matches: 5. This CDR3 contains 16 residues. Germline loops: CDR1 KGHSH, CDR2 LQKENI. CDR3 nucleotides: TGTGCCAGCTCACCCAGGACTAGCGGAGACACAGATACGCAGTATTTT. Its protein product is CASSPRTSGDTDTQYF.